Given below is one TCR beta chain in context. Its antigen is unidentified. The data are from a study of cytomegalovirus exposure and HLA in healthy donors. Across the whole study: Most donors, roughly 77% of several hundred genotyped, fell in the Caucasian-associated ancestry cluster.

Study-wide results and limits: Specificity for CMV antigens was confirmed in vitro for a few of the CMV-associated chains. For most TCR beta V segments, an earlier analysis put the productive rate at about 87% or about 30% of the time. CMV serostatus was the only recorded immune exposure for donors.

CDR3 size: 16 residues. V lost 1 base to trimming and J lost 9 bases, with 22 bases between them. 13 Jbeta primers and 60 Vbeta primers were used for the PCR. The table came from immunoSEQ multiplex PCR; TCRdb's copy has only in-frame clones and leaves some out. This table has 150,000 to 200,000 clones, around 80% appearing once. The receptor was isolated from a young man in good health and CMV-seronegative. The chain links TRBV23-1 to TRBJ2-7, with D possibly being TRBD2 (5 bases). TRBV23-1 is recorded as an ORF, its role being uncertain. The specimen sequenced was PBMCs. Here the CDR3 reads CASSQYVGTGNSGQYF. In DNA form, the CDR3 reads TGCGCCAGCAGTCAATACGTAGGAACCGGGAATTCCGGGCAGTACTTC.